The 14 T cell receptor beta chains in this list originate from one sample, sequenced in a study of T cells in Graves' hyperthyroidism and ophthalmopathy. TCR beta CDR3 sequences were amplified from RNA transcripts. The HTBI set primed first-round TCR CDR3 RT-PCR. MiXCR, applied by TCRdb to the multiplex PCR reads, yields one record per CDR3 protein. Of roughly 500,000 distinct CDR3 sequences detected, approximately 48% appear once; the ten largest clones hold around two fifths. Input material: peripheral blood or thyroid tissue (not recorded which). The receptors stem from an adult woman with Graves' disease, either hyperthyroidism or ophthalmopathy (not recorded which).

V and J are TRBV5-5 and TRBJ2-7, with D possibly matching TRBD1 (5 bases). Trimming took 4 bases from V and 11 from J, leaving 13 bases between them. Per the germline V gene, CDR1 is SGHKS and CDR2 is YYEKEE (reference sequence). CDR3 length: 11 amino acids. CDR3 sequence reads: CASSLTGYEYF. CDR3 DNA sequence: TGTGCCAGCAGCCTAACAGGTTATGAGTACTTC.

This clonotype was observed once. The chain combines TRBV10-3 with TRBJ2-7; perhaps D is TRBD1 or TRBD2 (5 bases each). The germline CDR1 and CDR2 sequences are ENHRY and SYGVKD. The V end lost 6 bases, the J end lost 0 bases, and 15 bases lay between the germline ends. The CDR3 has 15 residues. The CDR3 DNA is TGTGCCATCAGGCCGGGACGGACGGGCTCCTACGAGCAGTACTTC. Translating gives CAIRPGRTGSYEQYF.

The chain joins TRBV7-3 to TRBJ2-2; 12 positions match TRBD2. The CDR3 totals 17 residues. Germline lookup yields CDR1 SGHTA and CDR2 FQGTGA. The CDR3 DNA follows: TGTGCTAGAGATCTACTAGCGGGAGGAGGGAACACCGGGGAGCTGTTTTTT. The encoded protein is CARDLLAGGGNTGELFF. Combining the CDR3 with reference TRBV7-3 and TRBJ2-2 gives the whole variable domain GAGVSQTPSNKVTEKGKYVELRCDPISGHTALYWYRQSLGQGPEFLIYFQGTGAADDSGLPNDRFFAVRPEGSVSTLKIQRTERGDSAVYLCARDLLAGGGNTGELFFGEGSRLTVL.

This rearrangement joins TRBV7-3 to TRBJ2-2; 7 bases agree with TRBD2. V trimming: 2 bases; J trimming: 2 bases; junction bases outside the gene matches: 2. Germline-derived CDR1 and CDR2 are SGHTA and FQGTGA. This CDR3 contains 15 residues. The CDR3 here is CASSLSSGNTGELFF. CDR3 bases: TGTGCCAGCAGCTTATCTAGCGGCAACACCGGGGAGCTGTTTTTT.

The chain recombines TRBV6-5 with TRBJ2-5, with a weak D call TRBD2 (5 bases). Trimming left V 5 bases short and J 2 bases short, with 18 bases between. This CDR3 has 16 amino acids. Germline V gives CDR1 MNHEY, CDR2 SVGAGI. The CDR3, as DNA: TGTGCCAGCAGTCCGTCGAGGGTGGGGAGTCAAGAGACCCAGTACTTC. It encodes CASSPSRVGSQETQYF.

The chain combines TRBV20-1 with TRBJ2-5; 10 nucleotides match TRBD1. The CDR3 is made up of 15 amino acids. The V and J ends lost 1 base and 5 bases, in that order; junction bases with no gene match: 7. Germline CDR1 is DFQATT and CDR2 is SNEGSKA (reference sequence). The CDR3 spells CSARAPDRGVETQYF. The CDR3 DNA sequence: TGCAGTGCTAGAGCGCCGGACAGGGGGGTCGAGACCCAGTACTTC.

At least ten counts were recorded for this clonotype. The chain couples TRBV7-8 to TRBJ2-7; the D gene is possibly TRBD1 (5 bases). V lost 4 bases to trimming and J lost 6 bases, with 13 bases between them. Per germline, CDR1 SGHVS and CDR2 FQNEAQ. The CDR3 spans 13 residues. The DNA of the CDR3 is TGTGCCAGCAGCTCGCTCCAGGGTAGCGAGCAGTACTTC. This encodes CASSSLQGSEQYF. Together with reference TRBV7-8 and TRBJ2-7, the CDR3 gives the full variable domain: GAGVSQSPRYKVAKRGQDVALRCDPISGHVSLFWYQQALGQGPEFLTYFQNEAQLDKSGLPSDRFFAERPEGSVSTLKIQRTQQEDSAVYLCASSSLQGSEQYFGPGTRLTVT.

Ten or more counts support this clonotype. The rearrangement joins TRBV29-1 to TRBJ2-5; D is possibly TRBD2 (6 bases). With 3 bases removed from V and 4 bases from J, the gap between germline ends came to 12 bases. The CDR3 has 13 residues. Germline V gives CDR1 SQVTM, CDR2 ANQGSEA. The CDR3 spells CSVEAGLGETQYF. DNA for the CDR3: TGCAGCGTTGAGGCGGGATTGGGAGAGACCCAGTACTTC.

This chain links TRBV29-1 with TRBJ1-1, with D perhaps TRBD1 (6 bases). The CDR3 runs to 13 residues. CDR1 is SQVTM, CDR2 ANQGSEA, per germline. This CDR3 reads CTCSFEGETEAFF. The CDR3 nucleotides read TGCACCTGCAGCTTCGAGGGGGAAACTGAAGCTTTCTTT.

This clonotype was seen many times. The V and J genes are TRBV29-1 and TRBJ1-2; D may be TRBD1 (6 bases). Germline lookup yields CDR1 SQVTM and CDR2 ANQGSEA. V was shortened by 4 bases and J by 0 bases, with 9 bases between the two germline ends. CDR3 length: 13 residues. The CDR3 is CSVGDRSNYGYTF. Written as DNA, the CDR3 is TGCAGCGTTGGCGACAGGTCTAACTATGGCTACACCTTC.

The chain is built from TRBV2 and TRBJ2-7; 10 bases are shared with TRBD2. V was clipped by 3 bases and J by 2 bases; unmatched bases: 4. Germline CDR1 reads SNHLY; CDR2 reads FYNNEI. The CDR3 has 15 residues. CDR3 coding DNA: TGTGCCAGCAGTGAGAGGACTAGCGGAACCTACGAGCAGTACTTC. Amino acids: CASSERTSGTYEQYF.

In this sample, this clonotype turned up once. The chain has TRBV12-3 or TRBV12-4 and TRBJ1-4; 8 nucleotides line up with TRBD1. The CDR3 is made up of 16 amino acids. V trimming: 6 bases; J trimming: 2 bases; junction bases outside the gene matches: 8. The CDR3 loop is CASSRDRGYTNEKLFF. The CDR3 DNA follows: TGTGCCAGCAGCCGTGACAGGGGATATACTAATGAAAAACTGTTTTTT.

The rearrangement links TRBV6-2 or TRBV6-3 to TRBJ1-5; D is unresolved. From germline, CDR1 is MNHEY and CDR2 SVGEGT. With 4 bases removed from V and 11 bases from J, the gap between germline ends came to 18 bases. CDR3 length equals 14 residues. The CDR3 loop reads CASSLAAPVETQHF. The CDR3 nucleotides read TGTGCCAGCAGTTTAGCGGCCCCCGTGGAGACCCAGCATTTT.

Many counts were recorded for this clonotype. This sequence may be a read error, since a much larger clone differs from it by one base. This chain connects TRBV25-1 to TRBJ1-3; D gene unclear. CDR1 is MGHDK, CDR2 SYGVNS, per germline. CDR3 size: 14 residues. CDR3 sequence: CASSEPGAGSTIYF. The CDR3 DNA follows: TGTGCCAGCAGTGAACCGGGCGCTGGAAGCACCATATATTTT.